Below are 14 T cell receptor beta chains sequenced from a single sample in a study of blood T cell repertoires in COVID-19. The data were produced by immunoSEQ multiplex PCR, yet TCRdb's version contains in-frame clones alone and is incomplete. The sample records over 600,000 clones, about nine tenths being singletons. Sample: peripheral blood. These receptors all stem from a woman aged 18-29 years with acute or convalescent COVID-19.

Worth noting for this clone: The identical CDR3 is also encoded by other nucleotide sequences in the sample. The chain employs TRBV5-4 and TRBJ2-3; D remains unclear. CDR3 size: 12 residues. Germline V lookup: CDR1 SGHNT, CDR2 YYREEE (reference sequence). V lost 0 bases and J 6 bases, leaving 5 bases between the germline ends. CDR3 in DNA: TGTGCCAGCAGCTTGGGTCGGGATACGCAGTATTTT. Its protein is CASSLGRDTQYF.

The chain employs TRBV24-1 and TRBJ2-2; no clear D. V was trimmed by 6 bases and J by 6 bases, leaving 7 bases between them. The CDR3 is 12 residues long. Germline V gives CDR1 KGHDR, CDR2 SFDVKD. The CDR3 region is CATSYLSGELFF. In DNA, the CDR3 is TGTGCCACCAGTTACTTGTCCGGGGAGCTGTTTTTT.

V gene TRBV7-9 combines with J gene TRBJ1-1; D perhaps matches TRBD1 (6 bases). Looked up from germline, CDR1 is SEHNR and CDR2 is FQNEAQ (reference sequence). The CDR3 has 15 amino acids. Trimming took 5 bases from V and 7 from J, leaving 20 bases between them. CDR3 nucleotides: TGTGCCAGCAGCCGCAGGGGTATGGGATATGATGAAGCTTTCTTT. Protein: CASSRRGMGYDEAFF.

This rearrangement joins TRBV27 to TRBJ1-1; D unclear. Trimming stripped 5 bases from V and 0 bases from J, with 19 bases between. There are 17 residues in the CDR3. Germline CDR1 MNHEY, CDR2 SMNVEV (reference sequence). The CDR3 DNA reads TGTGCCAGCAGTCCCCCCTTCGCGGGAGCCATGAACACTGAAGCTTTCTTT. Translating it yields CASSPPFAGAMNTEAFF.

V usage is TRBV18 and J usage is TRBJ2-2; 13 bases map to TRBD2. The germline CDR1 and CDR2 sequences are KGHSH and LQKENI. Germline trimming cut 2 bases from V and 4 bases from J; bases unmatched to any gene: 4. This CDR3 has 17 residues. CDR3 protein: CASSPGLAGVLTGELFF. In DNA, the CDR3 is TGTGCCAGCTCACCAGGACTAGCGGGGGTCCTCACCGGGGAGCTGTTTTTT. Full variable domain (missing parts from reference TRBV18 and TRBJ2-2): NAGVMQNPRHLVRRRGQEARLRCSPMKGHSHVYWYRQLPEEGLKFMVYLQKENIIDESGMPKERFSAEFPKEGPSILRIQQVVRGDSAAYFCASSPGLAGVLTGELFFGEGSRLTVL.

The rearrangement links TRBV6-1 to TRBJ1-5; 10 bases agree with TRBD1. In germline, CDR1 is MNHNS, CDR2 SASEGT. J was trimmed by 4 bases and V by 2 bases; bases with no gene match: 17. CDR3 length: 20 amino acids. The CDR3 protein is CASSEWGSTGGSLRNQPQHF. DNA of the CDR3: TGTGCCAGCAGTGAATGGGGTTCGACAGGGGGCAGTCTGAGAAATCAGCCCCAGCATTTT.

This sequence joins TRBV6-2 or TRBV6-3 and TRBJ2-3; TRBD2 matches at 9 bases. V trimming: 4 bases; J trimming: 8 bases; junction bases outside the gene matches: 10. The CDR3 has 15 residues. Germline CDR1 and CDR2: MNHEY and SVGEGT. Here the CDR3 reads CASSSGRTSVGTQYF. DNA for the CDR3: TGTGCCAGCAGTTCGGGGAGGACTAGCGTTGGTACGCAGTATTTT.

This sequence joins TRBV10-2 and TRBJ2-7; D call uncertain. This CDR3 is 14 amino acids long. V was shortened by 7 bases and J by 2 bases, with 15 bases between the two germline ends. Germline V gives CDR1 WSHSY, CDR2 SAAADI. The CDR3 loop is CASTAQLITYEQYF. The CDR3 region has the DNA TGCGCCAGCACGGCACAGCTAATAACCTACGAGCAGTACTTC.

The CDR3 sequence is CASSGKTSGGATSYNEQFF. CDR3 sequence (DNA): TGTGCCAGCAGTGGGAAGACTAGCGGGGGGGCGACCTCCTACAATGAGCAGTTCTTC. This chain joins TRBV6-1 and TRBJ2-1, with 14 bases aligning to TRBD2. CDR1 is MNHNS, CDR2 SASEGT, per germline. With V trimmed by 4 bases and J by 0 bases, 8 bases remained unmatched. This CDR3 spans 19 amino acids.

This clone was observed a single time. The J gene is TRBJ2-1, the V gene TRBV19, with 11 bases matching TRBD2. The CDR3 totals 15 residues. V gave up 3 bases and J gave up 9 bases; unmatched junction bases: 7. Germline CDR1 and CDR2: LNHDA and SQIVND (reference sequence). The CDR3 DNA follows: TGTGCCAGTAGTATCTATAGCGGGGGGGCAGGTGAGCAGTTCTTC. Encoded protein: CASSIYSGGAGEQFF.

This chain links TRBV3-1 (or the pseudogene TRBV3-2) with TRBJ1-5; D is possibly TRBD1 (5 bases). The V and J ends lost 3 bases and 3 bases respectively, with 9 bases between them. The CDR3 totals 14 residues. Germline V gene lookup returns CDR1 LGHDT and CDR2 YNNKEL (reference sequence). CDR3 sequence: CASSQVGLNQPQHF. The CDR3, as DNA: TGTGCCAGCAGCCAGGTGGGGCTCAATCAGCCCCAGCATTTT.

In the case of this clone: Different DNA sequences within this sample yield the same CDR3. This CDR3 is CASSLDSYSNQPQHF. DNA for the CDR3: TGCGCCAGCAGCTTAGACTCTTATAGCAATCAGCCCCAGCATTTT. V gene TRBV5-1 combines with J gene TRBJ1-5; no firm D call. CDR1 is SGHRS and CDR2 is YFSETQ in the germline V gene. V was shortened by 2 bases and J by 0 bases, with 9 bases between the two germline ends. The CDR3 has 15 amino acids.

The chain recombines TRBV11-1 with TRBJ2-7, with 12 bases that match TRBD2. The CDR3 loop spans 18 amino acids. The junction had 8 bases not matched to a gene; V was cut back by 0 bases and J by 2 bases. Germline-derived CDR1 and CDR2 are SGHAT and FQDESV (reference sequence). This chain's CDR3 is CASSLALGLAGGTYEQYF. CDR3 DNA sequence: TGTGCCAGCAGCTTAGCGCTCGGGCTAGCGGGGGGGACCTACGAGCAGTACTTC.

This chain connects TRBV10-1 to TRBJ1-2; no definite D call. This CDR3 region has 13 residues. V shed 2 bases and J shed 5 bases, with 9 bases lying between them. The germline V gene has CDR1 WNHNN and CDR2 SYGVQD (reference sequence). CDR3 protein: CASSEATVYGYTF. CDR3 coding DNA: TGCGCCAGCAGTGAGGCAACGGTTTATGGCTACACCTTC.